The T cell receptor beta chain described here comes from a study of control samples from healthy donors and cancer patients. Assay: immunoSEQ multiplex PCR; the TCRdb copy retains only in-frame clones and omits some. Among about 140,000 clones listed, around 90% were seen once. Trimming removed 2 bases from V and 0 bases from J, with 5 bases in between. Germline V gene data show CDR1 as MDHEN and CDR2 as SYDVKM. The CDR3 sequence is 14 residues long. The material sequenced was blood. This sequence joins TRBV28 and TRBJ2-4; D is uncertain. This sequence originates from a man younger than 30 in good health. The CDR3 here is CASSLGLAKNIQYF. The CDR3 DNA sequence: TGTGCCAGCAGTTTAGGCCTAGCCAAAAACATTCAGTACTTC.